This T cell receptor beta chain stems from a study of blood T cell repertoires in COVID-19. Looked up from germline, CDR1 is SGHVS and CDR2 is FQNEAQ. V lost 5 bases, J lost 2 bases, and 7 bases stayed unmatched. This CDR3 region has 15 residues. Generated by immunoSEQ multiplex PCR, the TCRdb table keeps only in-frame clones and is missing some. The data show 55,000 to 80,000 clones, roughly 80% seen once. The chain has TRBV7-8 and TRBJ2-7, with 9 nucleotides matching TRBD1. The sequence was collected from a woman of 80 years or more with acute or convalescent COVID-19. The sequencing sample was made of peripheral blood. CDR3 coding DNA: TGTGCCAGCAGCCAAAGACAGGGGGTAGCCTACGAGCAGTACTTC. Its translation is CASSQRQGVAYEQYF.